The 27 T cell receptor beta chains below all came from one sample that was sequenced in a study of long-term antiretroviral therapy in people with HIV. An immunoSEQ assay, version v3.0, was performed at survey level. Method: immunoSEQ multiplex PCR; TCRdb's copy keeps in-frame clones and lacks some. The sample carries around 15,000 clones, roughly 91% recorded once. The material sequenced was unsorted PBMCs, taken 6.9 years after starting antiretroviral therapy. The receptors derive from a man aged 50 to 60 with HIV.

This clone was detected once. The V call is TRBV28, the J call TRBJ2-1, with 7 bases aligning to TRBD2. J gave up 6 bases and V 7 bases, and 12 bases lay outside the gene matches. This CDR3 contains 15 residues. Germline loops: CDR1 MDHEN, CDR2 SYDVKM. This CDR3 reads CASIGRAGAGNEQFF. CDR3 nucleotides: TGTGCCAGCATAGGTCGCGCGGGAGCAGGCAATGAGCAGTTCTTC.

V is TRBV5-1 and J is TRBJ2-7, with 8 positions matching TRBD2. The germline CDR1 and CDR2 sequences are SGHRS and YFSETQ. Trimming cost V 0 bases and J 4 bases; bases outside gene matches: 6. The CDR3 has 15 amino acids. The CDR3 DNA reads TGCGCCAGCAGCTTGGATCCAGCGGGAGTGTACGAGCAGTACTTC. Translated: CASSLDPAGVYEQYF.

CDR3 region: CASSFADTGDTQYF. The CDR3 coding sequence is TGTGCCAGCAGCTTTGCGGACACTGGGGATACGCAGTATTTT. This chain connects TRBV7-6 to TRBJ2-3; weak D call: TRBD1 (5 bases). Trimming stripped 3 bases from V and 6 bases from J, with 13 bases between. The CDR3 loop spans 14 amino acids. Germline values: CDR1 SGHVS, CDR2 FNYEAQ.

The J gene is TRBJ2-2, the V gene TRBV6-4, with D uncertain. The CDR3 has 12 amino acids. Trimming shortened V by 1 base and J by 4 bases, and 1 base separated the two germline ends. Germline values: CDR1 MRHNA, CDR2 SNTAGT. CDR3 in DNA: TGTGCCAGCAGTGACTTCACCGGGGAGCTGTTTTTT. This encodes CASSDFTGELFF.

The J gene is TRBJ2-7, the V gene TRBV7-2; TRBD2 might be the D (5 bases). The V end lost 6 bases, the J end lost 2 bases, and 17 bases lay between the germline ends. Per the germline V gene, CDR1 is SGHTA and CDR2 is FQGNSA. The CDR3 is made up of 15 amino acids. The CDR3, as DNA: TGTGCCAGCAGTTTTATAGCTAGCTCAGCCTACGAGCAGTACTTC. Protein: CASSFIASSAYEQYF.

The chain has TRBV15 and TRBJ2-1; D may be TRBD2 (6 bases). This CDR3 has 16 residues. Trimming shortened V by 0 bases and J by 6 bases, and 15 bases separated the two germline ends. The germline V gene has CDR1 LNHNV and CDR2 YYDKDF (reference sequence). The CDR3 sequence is CATSRDLGSSLNEQFF. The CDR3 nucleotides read TGTGCCACCAGCAGAGATCTCGGGAGCTCCCTCAATGAGCAGTTCTTC.

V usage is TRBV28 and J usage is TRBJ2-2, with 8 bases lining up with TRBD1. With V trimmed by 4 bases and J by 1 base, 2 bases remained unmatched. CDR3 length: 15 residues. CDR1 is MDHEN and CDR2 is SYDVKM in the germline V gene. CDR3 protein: CASSSGTGNTGELFF. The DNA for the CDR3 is TGTGCCAGCAGTTCTGGGACAGGGAACACCGGGGAGCTGTTTTTT.

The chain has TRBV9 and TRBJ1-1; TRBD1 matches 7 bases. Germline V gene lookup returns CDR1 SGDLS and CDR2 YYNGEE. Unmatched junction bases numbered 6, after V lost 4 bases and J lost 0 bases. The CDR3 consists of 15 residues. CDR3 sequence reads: CASSSRQGMNTEAFF. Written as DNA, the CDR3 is TGTGCCAGCAGCTCTCGACAGGGCATGAACACTGAAGCTTTCTTT.

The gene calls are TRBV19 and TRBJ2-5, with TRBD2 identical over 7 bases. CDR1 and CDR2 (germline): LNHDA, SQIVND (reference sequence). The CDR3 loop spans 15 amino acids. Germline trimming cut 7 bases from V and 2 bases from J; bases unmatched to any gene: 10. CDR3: CASKLASGGQETQYF. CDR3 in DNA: TGTGCCAGTAAGTTGGCTAGCGGTGGACAAGAGACCCAGTACTTC.

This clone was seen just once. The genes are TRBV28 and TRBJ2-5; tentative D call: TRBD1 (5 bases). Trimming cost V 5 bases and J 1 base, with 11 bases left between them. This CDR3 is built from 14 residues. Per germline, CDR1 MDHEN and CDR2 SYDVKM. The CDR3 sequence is CASSITGLQETQYF. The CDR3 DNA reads TGTGCCAGCAGTATTACAGGTCTCCAAGAGACCCAGTACTTC.

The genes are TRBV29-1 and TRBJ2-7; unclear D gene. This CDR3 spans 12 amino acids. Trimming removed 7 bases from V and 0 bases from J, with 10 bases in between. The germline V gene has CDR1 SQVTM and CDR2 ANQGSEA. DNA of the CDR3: TGCAGCGGGACGACGGGCTCCTACGAGCAGTACTTC. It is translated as CSGTTGSYEQYF.

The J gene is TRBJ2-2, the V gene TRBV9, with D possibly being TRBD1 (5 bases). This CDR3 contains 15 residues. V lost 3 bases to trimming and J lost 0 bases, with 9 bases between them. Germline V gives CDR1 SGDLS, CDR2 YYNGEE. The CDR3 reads CASSARTTNTGELFF. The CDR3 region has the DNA TGTGCCAGCAGCGCGCGGACAACGAACACCGGGGAGCTGTTTTTT. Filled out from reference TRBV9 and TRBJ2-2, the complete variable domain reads DSGVTQTPKHLITATGQRVTLRCSPRSGDLSVYWYQQSLDQGLQFLIQYYNGEERAKGNILERFSAQQFPDLHSELNLSSLELGDSALYFCASSARTTNTGELFFGEGSRLTVL.

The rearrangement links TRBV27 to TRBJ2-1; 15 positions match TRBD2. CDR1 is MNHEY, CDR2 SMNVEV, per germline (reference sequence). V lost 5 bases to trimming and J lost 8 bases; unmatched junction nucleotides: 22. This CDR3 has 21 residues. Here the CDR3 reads CASSPPHLGFGLAGGVDEQFF. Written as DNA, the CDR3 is TGTGCCAGCAGTCCGCCCCATCTAGGCTTCGGACTAGCGGGAGGGGTCGATGAGCAGTTCTTC.

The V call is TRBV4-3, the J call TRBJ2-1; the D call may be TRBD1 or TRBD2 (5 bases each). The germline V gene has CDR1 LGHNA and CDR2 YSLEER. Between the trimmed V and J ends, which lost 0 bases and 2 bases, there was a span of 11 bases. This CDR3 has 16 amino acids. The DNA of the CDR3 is TGCGCCAGCAGCCAAGATCGGGGACCACCCTACAATGAGCAGTTCTTC. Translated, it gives CASSQDRGPPYNEQFF.

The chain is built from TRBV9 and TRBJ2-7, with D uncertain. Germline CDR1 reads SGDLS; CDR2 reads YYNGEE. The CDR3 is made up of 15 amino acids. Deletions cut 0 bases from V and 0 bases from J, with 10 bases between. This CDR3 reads CASSVGAIISYEQYF. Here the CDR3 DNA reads TGTGCCAGCAGCGTAGGTGCGATCATCTCCTACGAGCAGTACTTC.

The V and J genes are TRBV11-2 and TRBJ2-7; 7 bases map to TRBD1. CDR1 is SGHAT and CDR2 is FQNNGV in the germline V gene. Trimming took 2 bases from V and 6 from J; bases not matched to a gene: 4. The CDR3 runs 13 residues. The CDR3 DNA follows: TGTGCCAGCAGCTTACTCGGACAGGCCGAGCAGTACTTC. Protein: CASSLLGQAEQYF.

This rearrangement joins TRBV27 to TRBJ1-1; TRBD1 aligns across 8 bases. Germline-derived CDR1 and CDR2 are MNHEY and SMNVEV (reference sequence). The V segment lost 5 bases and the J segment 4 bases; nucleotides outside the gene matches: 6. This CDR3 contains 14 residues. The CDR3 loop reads CASSIAQGGTEAFF. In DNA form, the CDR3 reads TGTGCCAGCAGTATAGCACAGGGGGGCACTGAAGCTTTCTTT.

The CDR3 region has the DNA TGTGCCAGCAGTTACGAGGGGGGGCTCAGAACCTACGAGCAGTACTTC. This encodes CASSYEGGLRTYEQYF. This chain links TRBV6-6 with TRBJ2-7, with D possibly TRBD2 on 7 matching bases. Germline values: CDR1 MNHNY, CDR2 SVGAGI (reference sequence). The ends were cut back, 2 bases at V and 2 bases at J, with 16 bases in the middle. The CDR3 consists of 16 residues.

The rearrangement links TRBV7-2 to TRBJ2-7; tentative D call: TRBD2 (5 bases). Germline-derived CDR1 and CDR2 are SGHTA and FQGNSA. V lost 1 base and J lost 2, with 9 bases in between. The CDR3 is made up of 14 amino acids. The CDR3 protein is CASSLGTATYEQYF. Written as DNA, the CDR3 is TGTGCCAGCAGCTTAGGGACTGCCACCTACGAGCAGTACTTC.

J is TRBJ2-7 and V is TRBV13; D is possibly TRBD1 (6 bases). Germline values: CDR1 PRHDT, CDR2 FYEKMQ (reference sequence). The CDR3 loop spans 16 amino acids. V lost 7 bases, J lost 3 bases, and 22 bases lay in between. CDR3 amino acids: CASTSQDSALGYEQYF. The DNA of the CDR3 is TGTGCCAGCACCTCACAGGACAGTGCTTTGGGCTACGAGCAGTACTTC.

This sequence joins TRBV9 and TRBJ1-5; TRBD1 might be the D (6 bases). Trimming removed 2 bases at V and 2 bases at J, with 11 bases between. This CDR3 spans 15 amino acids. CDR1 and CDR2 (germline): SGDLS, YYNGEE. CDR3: CASSVTGAGNQPQHF. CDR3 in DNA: TGTGCCAGCAGCGTCACGGGGGCAGGCAATCAGCCCCAGCATTTT.

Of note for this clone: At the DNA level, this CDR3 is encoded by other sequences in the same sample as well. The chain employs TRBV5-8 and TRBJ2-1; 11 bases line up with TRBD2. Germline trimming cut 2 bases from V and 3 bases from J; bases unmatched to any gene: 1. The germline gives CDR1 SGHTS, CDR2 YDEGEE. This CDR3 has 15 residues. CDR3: CASSLGLAGYNEQFF. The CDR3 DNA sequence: TGTGCCAGCAGCTTAGGACTAGCGGGCTACAATGAGCAGTTCTTC.

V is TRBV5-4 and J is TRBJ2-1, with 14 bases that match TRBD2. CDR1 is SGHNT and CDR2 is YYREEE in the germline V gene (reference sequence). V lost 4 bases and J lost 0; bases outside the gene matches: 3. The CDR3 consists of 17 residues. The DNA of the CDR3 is TGTGCCAGCAGCGCCGGGACTAGCGGGAGCTCCTACAATGAGCAGTTCTTC. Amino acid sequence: CASSAGTSGSSYNEQFF.

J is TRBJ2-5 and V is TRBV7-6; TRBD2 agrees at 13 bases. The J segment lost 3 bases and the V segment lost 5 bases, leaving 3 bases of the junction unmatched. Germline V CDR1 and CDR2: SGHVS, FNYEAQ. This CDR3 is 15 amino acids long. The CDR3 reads CASSAGTSGKETQYF. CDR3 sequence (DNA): TGTGCCAGCAGCGCCGGGACTAGCGGGAAAGAGACCCAGTACTTC.

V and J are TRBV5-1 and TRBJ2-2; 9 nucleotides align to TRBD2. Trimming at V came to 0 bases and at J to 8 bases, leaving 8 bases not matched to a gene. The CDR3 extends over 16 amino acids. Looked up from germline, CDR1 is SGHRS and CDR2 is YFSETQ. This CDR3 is CASSLAVPAGGGELFF. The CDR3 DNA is TGCGCCAGCAGCTTGGCGGTGCCAGCGGGAGGTGGGGAGCTGTTTTTT.

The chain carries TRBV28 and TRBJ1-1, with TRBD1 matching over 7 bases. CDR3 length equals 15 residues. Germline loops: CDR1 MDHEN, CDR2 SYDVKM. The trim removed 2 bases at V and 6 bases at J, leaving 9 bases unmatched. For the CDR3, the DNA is TGTGCCAGCAGTTTACCGACAGGGTTTGGGGCTGAAGCTTTCTTT. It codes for CASSLPTGFGAEAFF.

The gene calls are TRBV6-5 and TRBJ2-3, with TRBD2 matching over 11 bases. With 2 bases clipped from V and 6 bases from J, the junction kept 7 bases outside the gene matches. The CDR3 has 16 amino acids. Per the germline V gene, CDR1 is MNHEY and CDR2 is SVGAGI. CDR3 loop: CASSYLIAGGRDTQYF. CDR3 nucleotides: TGTGCCAGCAGTTACCTGATAGCGGGAGGGAGGGATACGCAGTATTTT.